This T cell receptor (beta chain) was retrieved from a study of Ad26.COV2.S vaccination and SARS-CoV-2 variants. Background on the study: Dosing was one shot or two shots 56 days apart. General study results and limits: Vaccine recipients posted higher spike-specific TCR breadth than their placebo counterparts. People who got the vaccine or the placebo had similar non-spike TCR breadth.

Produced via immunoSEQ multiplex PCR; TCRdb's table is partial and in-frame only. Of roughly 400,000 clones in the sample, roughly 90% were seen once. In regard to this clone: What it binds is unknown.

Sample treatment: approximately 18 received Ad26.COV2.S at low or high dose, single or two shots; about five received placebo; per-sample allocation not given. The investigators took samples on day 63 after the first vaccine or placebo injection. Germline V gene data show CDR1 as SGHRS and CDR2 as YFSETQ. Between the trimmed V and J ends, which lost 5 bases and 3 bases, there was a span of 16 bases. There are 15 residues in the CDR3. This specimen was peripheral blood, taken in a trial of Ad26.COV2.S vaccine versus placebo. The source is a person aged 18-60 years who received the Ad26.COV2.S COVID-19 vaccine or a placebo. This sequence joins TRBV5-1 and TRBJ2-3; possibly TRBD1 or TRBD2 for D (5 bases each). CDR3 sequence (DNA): TGCGCCAGCAGTTCGGGACCGCACGGGACAGATACGCAGTATTTT. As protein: CASSSGPHGTDTQYF.